This T cell receptor beta chain appears in the sequencing data of a study of blood T cell repertoires in COVID-19. Turning to the study itself: In each case, the material was cDNA or gDNA derived from T cells, B-cell-depleted T cells, or PBMCs.

CDR1 and CDR2 from the germline V gene are SQVTM and ANQGSEA. CDR3 length: 13 amino acids. V dropped 7 bases and J dropped 4; count of bases not matched to a gene: 5. Original processing methods: Scientists estimated how many nucleated cells there were by amplifying reference gene primers. Libraries were prepared by immunoSEQ multiplex PCR; TCRdb keeps only in-frame clonotypes and omits some of them. V and J calls and clone size are copied from that table; D and trimming were computed from the DNA. Of under 300,000 clones listed, approximately 84% were seen once; the top ten hold less than 20%. The age range of participants was about 18 to 95 years, with residence in fewer than 25 US areas.

Source material: PBMCs or T cells enriched from blood (not recorded which). This TCR came from a young man who had recovered from COVID-19. The chain employs TRBV29-1 and TRBJ1-1; TRBD1 aligns across 11 bases. The DNA for the CDR3 is TGCAGCGCAGCCGGGACAGGGGGCACTGAAGCTTTCTTT. Protein: CSAAGTGGTEAFF.